This entry is about one TCR beta chain. The Seattle patients, enrolled during active infection, were followed longitudinally. The protocol was immunoSEQ multiplex PCR, while the TCRdb copy is restricted to in-frame clones and leaves out a portion. Of under 200,000 clones listed, roughly 93% are singletons. These data come from a study of blood T cell repertoires in COVID-19. Trimming removed 9 bases from V and 0 bases from J; junction bases left unmatched: 10. From germline, CDR1 is LNHDA and CDR2 SQIVND (reference sequence). This CDR3 contains 15 residues. This receptor was obtained from a man aged 18 to 29 with COVID-19, enrolled during active disease. What was sequenced was peripheral blood. V is TRBV19 and J is TRBJ2-5; 7 bases are shared with TRBD1. CDR3 DNA: TGTGCCAGCTCTCAACAGGGGTTTTACCAAGAGACCCAGTACTTC. Its protein is CASSQQGFYQETQYF. The variable domain in full, completed from reference TRBV19 and TRBJ2-5, reads DGGITQSPKYLFRKEGQNVTLSCEQNLNHDAMYWYRQDPGQGLRLIYYSQIVNDFQKGDIAEGYSVSREKKESFPLTVTSAQKNPTAFYLCASSQQGFYQETQYFGPGTRLLVL.